A selection of T cell receptor beta chains follows, all from one sample in a study of immune characteristics of hereditary and idiopathic chronic pancreatitis. Clones were read by immunoSEQ multiplex PCR, and TCRdb kept only the in-frame ones, dropping some. The sample holds about 6,000 clones, around 75% seen once. Sequences were obtained from pancreas tissue with hereditary chronic pancreatitis. Source of these receptors: a human donor with chronic pancreatitis. Both conserved end residues are part of each CDR3. D genes are given only for firm matches. Clone size is shown for a subset of rows, as once, few, many or a class of expanded clone.

TRBV6-6	17	TRBJ2-1	-	TRBD1	CASRRQGDSTSYNEQFF	TGTGCCAGCAGGCGACAGGGGGATTCGACTAGCTACAATGAGCAGTTCTTC
TRBV6-6	13	TRBJ1-2	-	-	CASTTLGREGYTF	TGTGCCAGCACAACGTTAGGCAGAGAAGGCTACACCTTC
TRBV12-3/TRBV12-4	13	TRBJ1-2	-	-	CASSLDGALGYTF	TGTGCCAGCAGTTTAGATGGCGCATTAGGCTACACCTTC
TRBV27	16	TRBJ2-3	-	TRBD2	CASSSGRLAGGDTQYF	TGTGCCAGCAGTTCGGGACGGCTAGCGGGGGGGGATACGCAGTATTTT
TRBV19	15	TRBJ1-5	-	-	CASSIGGGINQPQHF	TGTGCCAGTAGTATCGGAGGGGGGATCAATCAGCCCCAGCATTTT
TRBV6-5	14	TRBJ1-6	-	-	CASSPGTENSPLHF	TGTGCCAGCAGCCCCGGGACGGAGAATTCACCCCTCCACTTT
TRBV7-2	15	TRBJ1-3	-	-	CASSFGPPGGNTIYF	TGTGCCAGCAGCTTCGGTCCGCCTGGAGGAAACACCATATATTTT
TRBV19	12	TRBJ1-2	-	-	CASQQRLYGYTF	TGTGCCAGTCAGCAACGTTTGTATGGCTACACCTTC
TRBV27	12	TRBJ2-5	-	-	CASSFPGEAQYF	TGTGCCAGCAGTTTCCCTGGGGAGGCCCAGTACTTC
TRBV3-1/TRBV3-2	14	TRBJ1-1	-	-	CASSQDWGNTEAFF	TGTGCCAGCAGCCAAGATTGGGGGAACACTGAAGCTTTCTTT
TRBV4-1	15	TRBJ1-1	-	-	CASSQDPGQNTEAFF	TGCGCCAGCAGCCAAGATCCGGGACAGAACACTGAAGCTTTCTTT
TRBV4-3	16	TRBJ2-1	-	TRBD1	CASSQGTGTGYNEQFF	TGCGCCAGCAGCCAAGGTACCGGGACAGGGTACAATGAGCAGTTCTTC
TRBV19	12	TRBJ1-2	few	-	CARAGRFYGYTF	TGTGCCAGAGCCGGACGGTTTTATGGCTACACCTTC
TRBV28	14	TRBJ2-5	-	-	CASSFSQTQETQYF	TGTGCCAGCAGTTTTTCCCAGACCCAAGAGACCCAGTACTTC
TRBV10-2	14	TRBJ2-1	-	-	CASSELRRGNEQFF	TGCGCCAGCAGTGAGCTTCGCAGGGGCAATGAGCAGTTCTTC
TRBV24-1	14	TRBJ2-5	-	-	CATSDLTGKETQYF	TGTGCCACCAGTGATTTGACAGGGAAAGAGACCCAGTACTTC
TRBV15	15	TRBJ2-4	-	-	CATSIDREGFHIQYF	TGTGCCACCAGCATAGACAGGGAGGGTTTTCACATTCAGTACTTC
TRBV27	12	TRBJ1-6	few	-	CASSNPLRPLHF	TGTGCCAGCAGTAACCCGCTCCGGCCCCTCCACTTT
TRBV7-2	17	TRBJ2-6	-	-	CASSWGAPGPGANVLTF	TGTGCCAGCAGCTGGGGGGCACCAGGGCCTGGGGCCAACGTCCTGACTTTC
TRBV6-2/TRBV6-3	16	TRBJ2-2	-	-	CASSYLRLQGTGELFF	TGTGCCAGCAGTTACCTTCGACTACAAGGCACCGGGGAGCTGTTTTTT
TRBV19	14	TRBJ1-5	-	-	CASSSQGGHQPQHF	TGTGCCAGTAGCTCCCAGGGAGGCCATCAGCCCCAGCATTTT
TRBV5-1	14	TRBJ1-1	-	TRBD1	CASSDTGGAGEAFF	TGCGCCAGCAGCGACACAGGGGGCGCCGGTGAAGCTTTCTTT
TRBV7-2	15	TRBJ2-3	-	TRBD2	CASSFGRGAYDTQYF	TGTGCCAGCAGCTTCGGGCGGGGGGCCTACGATACGCAGTATTTT
TRBV18	12	TRBJ2-1	-	-	CASSPYGREQFF	TGTGCCAGCTCACCTTACGGGCGTGAGCAGTTCTTC
TRBV20-1	11	TRBJ1-1	-	-	CSAVRETEAFF	TGCAGTGCCGTCAGGGAAACTGAAGCTTTCTTT
TRBV29-1	15	TRBJ1-2	-	-	CSVVLEGRTNYGYTF	TGCAGCGTCGTACTTGAGGGGAGGACTAACTATGGCTACACCTTC
TRBV6-5	13	TRBJ1-6	-	-	CASRQGTRSPLHF	TGTGCCAGCAGGCAGGGAACGCGTTCACCCCTCCACTTT
TRBV28	14	TRBJ1-1	-	-	CATLWGALNTEAFF	TGTGCCACCCTTTGGGGGGCGTTGAACACTGAAGCTTTCTTT
TRBV24-1	16	TRBJ2-1	-	TRBD2	CATSGGRDNSYNEQFF	TGTGCCACCTCGGGGGGGCGAGACAACTCCTACAATGAGCAGTTCTTC
TRBV12-3/TRBV12-4	13	TRBJ1-2	-	TRBD1	CASSLGTGSGYTF	TGTGCCAGCAGTTTGGGGACAGGGAGCGGCTACACCTTC